The 15 T cell receptor beta chains presented below share a single source sample, sequenced in a study of T cells in tuberculosis (dated by TCRdb to about 2018). Libraries were built with the immunoSEQ multiplex PCR assay. This immuneACCESS table, as held by TCRdb, lists in-frame sequences with V and J called but not all clones. Of the missing ones, under half trace to an unresolved V gene in checked studies; the others have no known cause. This sample lists 88,000 or so clones; about nine tenths were detected once. The top ten clones comprise around 1.8% of the sample. PBMC were thawed, rested overnight, stained with GMM-loaded CD1B tetramer, a Live/Dead dye and anti-CD3, and then sorted on a FACS Aria II. C32 glucose monomycolate purified from Rhodococcus equi was loaded onto CD1B tetramers. Input material: CD1b-GMM tetramer-negative cells sorted from PBMCs. Taken with the paper, the label for cell subset or site translates to: T cells not binding CD1B-GMM tetramer, sorted from same donor. The receptors here all came from an adult woman with latent tuberculosis.

The chain employs TRBV6-5 and TRBJ1-2; TRBD1 matches 7 bases. The CDR3 is made up of 15 amino acids. Germline V gives CDR1 MNHEY, CDR2 SVGAGI. V trimming: 6 bases; J trimming: 8 bases; junction bases outside the gene matches: 15. This chain's CDR3 is CASSRDSSRQRGYTF. As DNA, the CDR3 is TGTGCCAGCAGCAGGGACAGCTCCCGTCAGAGGGGCTACACCTTC.

The chain employs TRBV5-1 and TRBJ2-7; TRBD1 matches 7 bases. J gave up 3 bases and V 4 bases, and 4 bases lay outside the gene matches. Germline CDR1 and CDR2: SGHRS and YFSETQ. This CDR3 is 13 amino acids long. This CDR3 is CASSKRQGYEQYF. The CDR3 DNA sequence: TGCGCCAGCAGCAAAAGACAGGGCTACGAGCAGTACTTC.

The chain combines TRBV4-1 with TRBJ1-1; no clear D. Germline loops: CDR1 MGHRA, CDR2 YSYEKL. V lost 3 bases, J lost 5 bases, and 22 bases lay in between. This CDR3 spans 17 amino acids. The CDR3 protein is CASSHELRALRETEAFF. DNA for the CDR3: TGCGCCAGCAGCCACGAATTGAGGGCACTAAGGGAAACTGAAGCTTTCTTT.

This clone was counted a single time. At one boundary the junction diverges from the germline segment, which might be a read error. The sample carries other DNA sequences with the same CDR3. This chain links TRBV7-2 with TRBJ1-2; D is ambiguous. Germline values: CDR1 SGHTA, CDR2 FQGNSA. The CDR3 loop spans 15 amino acids. The CDR3 reads CASSLDPAGLYGYTF. Here the CDR3 DNA reads TGCGCCAGCAGCTTAGACCCGGCGGGCCTATATGGCTACACCTTC.

The gene calls are TRBV7-2 and TRBJ2-3; 8 bases map to TRBD1. The CDR3 spans 16 residues. Germline CDR1 and CDR2: SGHTA and FQGNSA. The ends lost 6 bases at V and 3 bases at J; junction bases unmatched: 11. Written as DNA, the CDR3 is TGTGCCAGCAGAATCTCCGGGACAGGACCGACAGATACGCAGTATTTT. It encodes CASRISGTGPTDTQYF.

The chain is built from TRBV6-1 and TRBJ2-7; D is undetermined. Trimming removed 0 bases from V and 3 bases from J, with 9 bases in between. CDR1 and CDR2 from the germline V gene are MNHNS and SASEGT. This CDR3 is 14 amino acids long. CDR3 region: CASSEAVFLYEQYF. The CDR3 DNA follows: TGTGCCAGCAGTGAAGCTGTCTTCCTCTACGAGCAGTACTTC.

This sequence joins TRBV5-1 and TRBJ2-3, with TRBD2 as a possible D gene (6 bases). V was clipped by 2 bases and J by 0 bases, with 10 bases between them. Germline lookup yields CDR1 SGHRS and CDR2 YFSETQ. The CDR3 contains 15 residues. The DNA of the CDR3 is TGCGCCAGCAGCTTCGGAGGGCTGAGCACAGATACGCAGTATTTT. This encodes CASSFGGLSTDTQYF.

V usage is TRBV9 and J usage is TRBJ1-6; D perhaps matches TRBD1 (5 bases). Germline-derived CDR1 and CDR2 are SGDLS and YYNGEE. The CDR3 has 16 residues. V was trimmed by 0 bases and J by 11 bases, leaving 18 bases between them. The CDR3, as DNA: TGTGCCAGCAGCGTAGACCCCCGGCAGGGTGGGGCACCCCTCCACTTT. Translating gives CASSVDPRQGGAPLHF. The full variable domain, its missing parts supplied by reference TRBV9 and TRBJ1-6, is DSGVTQTPKHLITATGQRVTLRCSPRSGDLSVYWYQQSLDQGLQFLIQYYNGEERAKGNILERFSAQQFPDLHSELNLSSLELGDSALYFCASSVDPRQGGAPLHFGNGTRLTVT.

The genes are TRBV19 and TRBJ1-5; no clear D gene. Per the germline V gene, CDR1 is LNHDA and CDR2 is SQIVND (reference sequence). This CDR3 region has 13 residues. The ends were cut back, 0 bases at V and 6 bases at J, with 6 bases in the middle. CDR3 residues: CASSIDPGQPQHF. The CDR3 DNA is TGTGCCAGTAGTATAGACCCGGGTCAGCCCCAGCATTTT.

This clone has a handful of counts. V and J are TRBV7-9 and TRBJ2-3, with no clear D. The germline V gene has CDR1 SEHNR and CDR2 FQNEAQ (reference sequence). The CDR3 extends over 16 amino acids. V lost 5 bases to trimming and J lost 0 bases, with 15 bases between them. The CDR3 coding sequence is TGTGCCAGCAGCATAAAGACGACCGGGAGCACAGATACGCAGTATTTT. Translation: CASSIKTTGSTDTQYF.

The V and J genes are TRBV6-6 and TRBJ2-3, with D unclear. The V gene lost 2 bases and the J gene lost 6 bases, with 6 bases spanning the gap. There are 12 residues in the CDR3. Germline V gene data show CDR1 as MNHNY and CDR2 as SVGAGI (reference sequence). The CDR3 region has the DNA TGTGCCAGCAGTTACCCCCCTGATACGCAGTATTTT. This gives the protein CASSYPPDTQYF.

The rearrangement joins TRBV7-6 to TRBJ2-3; 9 positions match TRBD1. The CDR3 sequence is 15 residues long. Germline V CDR1 and CDR2: SGHVS, FNYEAQ. J lost 1 base, V lost 4 bases, and 3 bases had no gene match. CDR3 DNA: TGTGCCAGCAGCTCAGGACAGGGGCGCACAGATACGCAGTATTTT. Protein: CASSSGQGRTDTQYF.

The rearrangement joins TRBV2 to TRBJ2-3; 8 nucleotides match TRBD2. The V gene's germline CDR1 is SNHLY and CDR2 FYNNEI. The CDR3 sequence is 14 residues long. V lost 10 bases to trimming and J lost 0 bases; unmatched junction nucleotides: 6. The CDR3 here is CAKELAASTDTQYF. The CDR3 bases are TGTGCCAAAGAACTAGCGGCTAGCACAGATACGCAGTATTTT.

V and J are TRBV7-9 and TRBJ1-4, with D unresolved. Looked up from germline, CDR1 is SEHNR and CDR2 is FQNEAQ (reference sequence). CDR3 size: 16 residues. V shed 1 base and J shed 4 bases, with 13 bases lying between them. As DNA, the CDR3 is TGTGCCAGCAGCTTAGGTCCGAGCCCGTTTAATGAAAAACTGTTTTTT. This gives the protein CASSLGPSPFNEKLFF.

V and J are TRBV5-4 and TRBJ1-4, with TRBD1 as a possible D gene (6 bases). The V gene lost 0 bases and the J gene lost 7 bases, with 13 bases spanning the gap. Germline V CDR1 and CDR2: SGHNT, YYREEE (reference sequence). The CDR3 is 15 residues long. The CDR3 loop is CASSLADRSPEKLFF. For the CDR3, the DNA is TGTGCCAGCAGCTTGGCCGACAGGAGCCCTGAAAAACTGTTTTTT.